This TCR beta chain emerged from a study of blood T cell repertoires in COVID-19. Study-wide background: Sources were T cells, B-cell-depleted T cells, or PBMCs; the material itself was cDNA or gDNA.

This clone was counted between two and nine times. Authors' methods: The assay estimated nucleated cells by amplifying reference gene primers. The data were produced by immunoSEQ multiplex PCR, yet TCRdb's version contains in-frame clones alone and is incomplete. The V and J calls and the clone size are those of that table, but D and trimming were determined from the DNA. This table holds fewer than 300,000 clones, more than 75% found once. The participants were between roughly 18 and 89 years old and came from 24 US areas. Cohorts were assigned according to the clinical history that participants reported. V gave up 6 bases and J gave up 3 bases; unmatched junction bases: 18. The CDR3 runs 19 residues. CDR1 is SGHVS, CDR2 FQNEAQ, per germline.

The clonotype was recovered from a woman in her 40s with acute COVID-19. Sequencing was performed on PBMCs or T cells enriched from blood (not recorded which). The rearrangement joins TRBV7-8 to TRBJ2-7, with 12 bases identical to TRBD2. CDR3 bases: TGTGCCAGCAGTCGGGGAGTCGGACTAGCGGGGTTGAAGCTCTACGAGCAGTACTTC. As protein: CASSRGVGLAGLKLYEQYF. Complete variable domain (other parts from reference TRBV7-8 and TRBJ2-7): GAGVSQSPRYKVAKRGQDVALRCDPISGHVSLFWYQQALGQGPEFLTYFQNEAQLDKSGLPSDRFFAERPEGSVSTLKIQRTQQEDSAVYLCASSRGVGLAGLKLYEQYFGPGTRLTVT.